This T cell receptor (beta chain) was identified in a study of OX40 agonist ivuxolimab in advanced cancers. About the study: An anti-OX40 (CD134) antibody with agonistic activity, ivuxolimab, was administered to patients. Prior anti-PD-1, anti-PD-L1 or anti-CTLA-4 therapy did not bar entry, and approximately 40% had some. Partial response was recorded in three patients: one hepatocellular carcinoma and two cutaneous melanoma cases.

Per germline, CDR1 SGDLS and CDR2 YYNGEE. V was shortened by 7 bases and J by 2 bases, with 10 bases between the two germline ends. The CDR3 has 13 residues. The method was immunoSEQ multiplex PCR; TCRdb's version includes in-frame clones alone and lacks a portion of them. The profile shows 72,000 or so clones, roughly 80% of them singletons. Remarks on this clone: Its target is unknown.

Study-level results: CD8+ T cells (on average) carried more expanded clones than CD4+ T cells.

This chain joins TRBV9 and TRBJ2-1; D call uncertain. The sequence was collected from an adult with an advanced solid tumor such as melanoma, head and neck, liver or kidney cancer. The specimen was CD4+ or CD8+ T cells sorted from blood, collected in a trial of the OX40 agonist ivuxolimab. This CDR3 is CASVEGTYNEQFF. CDR3 sequence (DNA): TGTGCCAGCGTAGAAGGCACCTACAATGAGCAGTTCTTC.